This T cell receptor beta chain stems from a study of blood T cell repertoires in COVID-19. Turning to the study itself: Samples of COVID-19 (acute and convalescent) were obtained from the United States, Italy and Spain. Nucleic acid was either cDNA or gDNA, and it came from T cells, B-cell-depleted T cells, or PBMCs.

CDR1 is SNHLY, CDR2 FYNNEI, per germline. CDR3 length equals 14 residues. The trim removed 6 bases at V and 9 bases at J, leaving 5 bases unmatched. In the original workflow: Estimation of nucleated cell counts relied on the amplification of reference gene primers. Only in-frame clones appear in the TCRdb table, and some are missing; sequencing was by immunoSEQ multiplex PCR. That table gives V, J and clone size, and the DNA gave D and trimming. The sample lists 70,000 to 85,000 clones; more than 90% were seen once. The receptor's source is a human donor in a cohort sampled during active COVID-19. The chain employs TRBV2 and TRBJ2-1; 13 nucleotides agree with TRBD2. The sample consisted of peripheral blood. The CDR3 loop reads CASSGLAGASEQFF. The CDR3 region has the DNA TGTGCCAGCAGCGGACTAGCGGGAGCCAGTGAGCAGTTCTTC.